This TCR beta chain was recovered during a study of cytomegalovirus exposure and HLA in healthy donors. About this clone: No antigen is known for it.

The data were produced by immunoSEQ multiplex PCR, yet TCRdb's version contains in-frame clones alone and is incomplete. The profile shows about 360,000 clones, about nine tenths of them singletons. Study findings and constraints: Per published reports, the classifier diagnosed cytomegalovirus status with high specificity and sensitivity. Most observed TCR sequences were rare, whereas some public TCRs were detected in many donors.

This TCR came from a woman aged 18-29 years in good health and CMV-seronegative. What was sequenced was PBMCs.

The CDR3 DNA sequence: TGTGCCTCTTCTCTTGGGGGGGAAATTGGGGCTTTCTTT. It yields the protein CASSLGGEIGAFF. The chain uses TRBV10-3 and TRBJ1-1; possible D gene TRBD1, 5 bases. V lost 11 bases, J lost 11 bases, and 24 bases lay in between. The CDR3 sequence is 13 residues long. The germline V gene encodes CDR1 ENHRY and CDR2 SYGVKD.